This T cell receptor (beta chain) was sequenced for a study of T cell responses to AZD1222 COVID-19 vaccine. Regarding the study as a whole: Increased Spike-specific TCR breadth and depth were observed after two AZD1222 doses. Across the whole spike, CD4 TCRs peaked at regions 160-218 and 743-854.

The repertoire was sequenced with immunoSEQ multiplex PCR; TCRdb's copy has only in-frame clones and lacks some. Altogether over 90,000 clones are present, roughly 88% being singletons, with the ten largest covering about 20%. Turning to this clone: Its antigen is currently unknown.

The V end was cut by 4 bases, the J end by 4 bases, with 14 bases between. CDR3 size: 14 residues. Germline CDR1 is SGHKS and CDR2 is YYEKEE (reference sequence). V gene TRBV5-5 combines with J gene TRBJ1-1; D call uncertain. The receptor's source is an adult in good health. This specimen consisted of peripheral blood, obtained on day 0 of AZD1222 vaccination. The CDR3 loop reads CASSLPGIPTEAFF. The DNA for the CDR3 is TGTGCCAGCAGCCTTCCCGGTATTCCCACTGAAGCTTTCTTT. Together with reference TRBV5-5 and TRBJ1-1, the CDR3 gives the full variable domain: DAGVTQSPTHLIKTRGQQVTLRCSPISGHKSVSWYQQVLGQGPQFIFQYYEKEERGRGNFPDRFSARQFPNYSSELNVNALLLGDSALYLCASSLPGIPTEAFFGQGTRLTVV.